The 22 T cell receptor beta chains in this list originate from one sample, sequenced in a study of blood T cell repertoires in COVID-19. TCRdb keeps only in-frame clones here, not all; method: immunoSEQ multiplex PCR. In the table there are 150,000 to 160,000 clones, roughly four fifths of which are singletons. What was sequenced was peripheral blood. These receptors all stem from a woman between 55 and 75 years old with COVID-19, enrolled during active disease.

This clone was observed once. The chain combines TRBV19 with TRBJ1-5; TRBD1 aligns across 9 bases. This CDR3 contains 15 residues. CDR1 LNHDA and CDR2 SQIVND come from the germline V gene (reference sequence). Germline trimming cut 6 bases from V and 5 bases from J; bases unmatched to any gene: 8. CDR3 loop: CASRLLGQGDQPQHF. Here the CDR3 DNA reads TGTGCCAGTAGACTTCTGGGACAGGGCGATCAGCCCCAGCATTTT.

This chain joins TRBV30 and TRBJ1-1, with 9 bases identical to TRBD1. V shed 1 base, J shed 12 bases, and the junction held 6 bases outside the gene matches. Germline CDR1 and CDR2: GTSNPN and SVGIG (reference sequence). The CDR3 is 12 residues long. CDR3 amino acids: CAWSGQGGRTFF. The CDR3 coding sequence is TGTGCCTGGAGTGGACAGGGGGGGAGGACTTTCTTT.

J is TRBJ1-2 and V is TRBV2; TRBD1 agrees at 10 bases. Germline V gene lookup returns CDR1 SNHLY and CDR2 FYNNEI. This CDR3 comprises 15 residues. Germline trimming cut 4 bases from V and 8 bases from J; bases unmatched to any gene: 10. CDR3 sequence (DNA): TGTGCCAGCAGTGGTTCCCAAGGGACAGGGGACGGCTACACCTTC. Translation: CASSGSQGTGDGYTF.

The chain combines TRBV30 with TRBJ1-4; D is ambiguous. V dropped 2 bases and J dropped 4 bases, with 14 bases sitting between them. The CDR3 spans 15 residues. Germline lookup yields CDR1 GTSNPN and CDR2 SVGIG (reference sequence). In nucleotides, the CDR3 is TGTGCCTGGAGTCGCCTCGGACTGAATAATGAAAAACTGTTTTTT. Its translation: CAWSRLGLNNEKLFF.

This clone occurred a few times. The chain combines TRBV2 with TRBJ1-2; 8 bases align to TRBD1. The V gene's germline CDR1 is SNHLY and CDR2 FYNNEI. With V trimmed by 9 bases and J by 7 bases, 10 bases remained unmatched. This CDR3 comprises 13 residues. The CDR3 DNA sequence: TGTGCCAGTGAAGGACAGGGAGTTGGTGGCTACACCTTC. Translated, it gives CASEGQGVGGYTF.

This clone was observed a few times. The gene calls are TRBV19 and TRBJ2-1, with 11 bases that match TRBD2. V lost 6 bases to trimming and J lost 8 bases; unmatched junction nucleotides: 6. The CDR3 covers 14 residues. CDR1 LNHDA and CDR2 SQIVND come from the germline V gene (reference sequence). Here the CDR3 DNA reads TGTGCCAGTAGACCTAGCGGGAGGACTTATGAGCAGTTCTTC. Translation: CASRPSGRTYEQFF.

CDR3 bases: TGCGCCAGCAGCTTGGCAGAACAGGGATTCGGAAACACCATATATTTT. Translated, it gives CASSLAEQGFGNTIYF. The V and J genes are TRBV5-1 and TRBJ1-3, with D perhaps matching TRBD1 (6 bases). The CDR3 has 16 residues. CDR1 is SGHRS, CDR2 YFSETQ, per germline. Trimming left V 0 bases short and J 4 bases short, with 14 bases between.

J is TRBJ1-4 and V is TRBV19, with 11 bases fitting TRBD1. CDR1 and CDR2 (germline): LNHDA, SQIVND (reference sequence). The junction had 3 bases not matched to a gene; V was cut back by 5 bases and J by 10 bases. The CDR3 has 13 amino acids. CDR3 region: CASSGGQGVKLFF. In DNA form, the CDR3 reads TGTGCCAGTAGTGGGGGACAGGGGGTAAAACTGTTTTTT.

This sequence joins TRBV18 and TRBJ2-2; D is perhaps TRBD1 (6 bases). CDR3 size: 16 residues. V was pared by 2 bases and J by 3 bases, with 13 bases between. Germline CDR1 reads KGHSH; CDR2 reads LQKENI. The CDR3 spells CASSPLQGPDTGELFF. The CDR3, as DNA: TGTGCCAGCTCACCATTGCAGGGGCCCGACACCGGGGAGCTGTTTTTT. Together with reference TRBV18 and TRBJ2-2, the CDR3 gives the full variable domain: NAGVMQNPRHLVRRRGQEARLRCSPMKGHSHVYWYRQLPEEGLKFMVYLQKENIIDESGMPKERFSAEFPKEGPSILRIQQVVRGDSAAYFCASSPLQGPDTGELFFGEGSRLTVL.

The chain uses TRBV18 and TRBJ1-5, with 7 bases that match TRBD1. The V gene's germline CDR1 is KGHSH and CDR2 LQKENI. V dropped 4 bases and J dropped 2; count of bases not matched to a gene: 2. This CDR3 has 14 amino acids. CDR3 in amino acids: CASSQGAGNQPQHF. In DNA form, the CDR3 reads TGTGCCAGCTCACAGGGGGCGGGCAATCAGCCCCAGCATTTT.

This chain uses TRBV9 with TRBJ2-5, with 7 bases matching TRBD2. The V gene end was trimmed by 0 bases and the J gene end by 2 bases; junction bases not matched to a gene: 4. The CDR3 length is 15 residues. Germline V CDR1 and CDR2: SGDLS, YYNGEE. In DNA form, the CDR3 reads TGTGCCAGCAGCGTAGAGGGAGGGAGGCAAGAGACCCAGTACTTC. It translates to CASSVEGGRQETQYF.

As DNA, the CDR3 is TGTGCCAGTAGTACAAACAGGGAAGGTGAGCAGTTCTTC. This encodes CASSTNREGEQFF. This chain joins TRBV19 and TRBJ2-1, with D possibly matching TRBD1 (6 bases). Germline CDR1 reads LNHDA; CDR2 reads SQIVND (reference sequence). The CDR3 has 13 amino acids. V shed 4 bases and J shed 9 bases, with 13 bases lying between them.

This clone showed up just once. At one end the junction does not follow the germline gene, possibly because of a read error. This chain links TRBV11-2 with TRBJ1-1; D is unclear. The CDR3 extends over 14 amino acids. Germline loops: CDR1 SGHAT, CDR2 FQNNGV. The CDR3 loop reads CASSLGWLNAEAFF. CDR3 DNA sequence: TGTGCCAGCAGCTTAGGATGGCTGAACGCTGAAGCTTTCTTT.

The chain employs TRBV4-1 and TRBJ2-6; possible D gene TRBD2, 5 bases. The ends were cut back, 0 bases at V and 0 bases at J, with 9 bases in the middle. The V gene's germline CDR1 is MGHRA and CDR2 YSYEKL. This CDR3 spans 17 amino acids. This CDR3 reads CASSQDEGDSGANVLTF. The CDR3 bases are TGCGCCAGCAGCCAAGATGAGGGAGACTCTGGGGCCAACGTCCTGACTTTC.

The chain is built from TRBV5-1 and TRBJ2-2; D call uncertain. With 0 bases removed from V and 1 base from J, the gap between germline ends came to 7 bases. Germline CDR1 is SGHRS and CDR2 is YFSETQ. This CDR3 has 15 amino acids. Written as DNA, the CDR3 is TGCGCCAGCAGCTTGGGACATATGAACACCGGGGAGCTGTTTTTT. It yields the protein CASSLGHMNTGELFF.

The J gene is TRBJ1-4, the V gene TRBV29-1, with 8 bases fitting TRBD1. J gave up 8 bases and V 1 base, and 6 bases lay outside the gene matches. CDR1 and CDR2 from the germline V gene are SQVTM and ANQGSEA. The CDR3 loop spans 14 amino acids. The CDR3 DNA reads as TGCAGCGTTGAAGCCAGGGGGCTTAACGAAAAACTGTTTTTT. Translation: CSVEARGLNEKLFF.

J is TRBJ1-2 and V is TRBV30; 10 positions agree with TRBD1. Per the germline V gene, CDR1 is GTSNPN and CDR2 is SVGIG (reference sequence). The V gene end was trimmed by 5 bases and the J gene end by 7 bases; junction bases not matched to a gene: 13. CDR3 length: 15 amino acids. DNA of the CDR3: TGTGCCTGGTTACGATCCGGGACAGGGGATCCTGGCTACACCTTC. Translation: CAWLRSGTGDPGYTF. Together with reference TRBV30 and TRBJ1-2, the CDR3 gives the full variable domain: SQTIHQWPATLVQPVGSPLSLECTVEGTSNPNLYWYRQAAGRGLQLLFYSVGIGQISSEVPQNLSASRPQDRQFILSSKKLLLSDSGFYLCAWLRSGTGDPGYTFGSGTRLTVV.

This clone was detected only once. The chain joins TRBV7-9 to TRBJ2-3, with TRBD2 as a possible D gene (6 bases). The V end was cut by 5 bases, the J end by 0 bases, with 18 bases between. CDR1 is SEHNR and CDR2 is FQNEAQ in the germline V gene (reference sequence). This CDR3 region has 17 residues. CDR3 DNA: TGTGCCAGCAGCCCGACCCTTAGCGGCCCCAGCACAGATACGCAGTATTTT. This codes for CASSPTLSGPSTDTQYF.

The chain combines TRBV19 with TRBJ2-2; 9 bases are shared with TRBD2. With 6 bases clipped from V and 5 bases from J, the junction kept 7 bases outside the gene matches. The germline CDR1 and CDR2 sequences are LNHDA and SQIVND (reference sequence). The CDR3 sequence is 15 residues long. The CDR3 bases are TGTGCCAGTAGGCGGGAGGGGGCCGTAACCGGGGAGCTGTTTTTT. It specifies CASRREGAVTGELFF.

This chain links TRBV3-1 (or the pseudogene TRBV3-2) with TRBJ2-3, with 9 bases that match TRBD2. The CDR3 is 16 amino acids. CDR1 LGHDT and CDR2 YNNKEL come from the germline V gene (reference sequence). J lost 6 bases, V lost 0 bases, and 7 bases had no gene match. CDR3: CASSQDWPSGGDTQYF. The CDR3 DNA is TGTGCCAGCAGCCAAGATTGGCCCAGCGGGGGGGATACGCAGTATTTT.

The V and J genes are TRBV5-1 and TRBJ2-5, with 8 bases fitting TRBD1. Unmatched junction bases numbered 15, after V lost 6 bases and J lost 2 bases. Germline V gives CDR1 SGHRS, CDR2 YFSETQ. The CDR3 is 17 residues long. The CDR3 reads CASTYLAPGTGQETQYF. For the CDR3, the DNA is TGCGCCAGCACCTATCTTGCCCCCGGGACAGGACAAGAGACCCAGTACTTC.

The CDR3 protein is CAWIGQPNTEAFF. The CDR3 DNA sequence: TGTGCCTGGATTGGACAGCCGAACACTGAAGCTTTCTTT. The rearrangement uses TRBV30 and TRBJ1-1; weak D call: TRBD1 (6 bases). V was shortened by 4 bases and J by 1 base, with 10 bases between the two germline ends. Looked up from germline, CDR1 is GTSNPN and CDR2 is SVGIG (reference sequence). This CDR3 spans 13 amino acids.